These 9 T cell receptor beta chains were all obtained from the same sample, sequenced in a study of T cell clusters in autoimmune cytopenias. Multiplex touch-down PCR amplified TRB using TRB-A and TRB-B pools in one tube. Reanalyzing the multiplex PCR reads, TCRdb keeps one entry per CDR3 protein, without DNA. The data include some 15,000 distinct CDR3 sequences; the top ten clones carry under 2.5%. Some 38,000 genome equivalents of blood DNA were amplified for TRB. Sequencing was performed on peripheral blood. The receptors were sampled from a human donor with an autoimmune cytopenia or autoimmune hepatitis (not recorded which).

V usage is TRBV14 and J usage is TRBJ2-2; the D call from TCRdb, TRBD2, cannot be confirmed without DNA. Germline CDR1 reads SGHDN; CDR2 reads FVKESK. This CDR3 is built from 16 residues. CDR3 sequence: CASSLGLPKNTGELFF.

V gene TRBV19 combines with J gene TRBJ2-5; TCRdb lists TRBD1, though no DNA is available to test this call. Germline CDR1 LNHDA, CDR2 SQIVND (reference sequence). The CDR3 spans 14 residues. The CDR3 reads CASRLTGLAETQYF.

The V call is TRBV6-1, the J call TRBJ2-1; there is no DNA to check the TCRdb D call of TRBD2. The CDR3 is 17 amino acids. The germline V gene has CDR1 MNHNS and CDR2 SASEGT. CDR3 residues: CASSEGRGLAGYNEQFF.

The chain carries TRBV6-5 and TRBJ2-7; the TRBD2 assignment by TCRdb is unverifiable without DNA. This CDR3 is 15 amino acids long. The germline V gene has CDR1 MNHEY and CDR2 SVGAGI. The CDR3 sequence is CASSILAGESYEQYF.

The V and J genes are TRBV19 and TRBJ1-2. Germline V gives CDR1 LNHDA, CDR2 SQIVND (reference sequence). The CDR3 is 16 amino acids. The CDR3 here is CASGGLRGGKGYGYTF. The whole variable domain, remainder taken from reference TRBV19 and TRBJ1-2, is DGGITQSPKYLFRKEGQNVTLSCEQNLNHDAMYWYRQDPGQGLRLIYYSQIVNDFQKGDIAEGYSVSREKKESFPLTVTSAQKNPTAFYLCASGGLRGGKGYGYTFGSGTRLTVV.

The chain joins TRBV27 to TRBJ2-7. The germline V gene has CDR1 MNHEY and CDR2 SMNVEV (reference sequence). The CDR3 has 14 amino acids. CDR3 amino acids: CASSLYGRSYEKYF.

The chain couples TRBV12-3 or TRBV12-4 to TRBJ1-1; TCRdb's D call, TRBD1, is unchecked because there is no DNA. The CDR3 is 13 residues long. This CDR3 reads CASTIRQYTEAFF.

In terms of frequency, this clonotype is medium-sized. The chain has TRBV6-5 and TRBJ2-3; the TRBD2 assignment by TCRdb is unverifiable without DNA. CDR1 is MNHEY, CDR2 SVGAGI, per germline. This CDR3 is built from 18 residues. CDR3 in amino acids: CASSKGTSGSRGTDTQYF.

This chain uses TRBV13 with TRBJ1-5; with no DNA, the TCRdb D assignment of TRBD1 cannot be verified. This CDR3 contains 15 residues. The germline gives CDR1 PRHDT, CDR2 FYEKMQ (reference sequence). CDR3 sequence: CASSLMGTGQQPQHF.